Listed below are T cell receptor beta chains from one sample, sequenced in a study of cytomegalovirus exposure and HLA in healthy donors. Measured with immunoSEQ multiplex PCR; TCRdb has only the in-frame clones, and not every one. The sample carries 130,000 to 150,000 clones, approximately 79% recorded once. The specimen sequenced was PBMCs. The origin of the receptors is a man between 18 and 35 years old in good health and CMV-seropositive. The CDR3 runs from the conserved cysteine through the conserved F or W. D genes are given only for firm matches. Size is omitted from some rows. Given values are once, few, many or a class for expanded clones.

>-|TRBD2|TRBJ2-3|TRBV7-8
TGTGCCAGCGCATTCGGTAGGAGCGGGAGAGATACGCAGTATTTT
CASAFGRSGRDTQYF
>once|-|TRBJ2-7|TRBV6-5
TGTGCCAGCAGGTCCCCCGGGACATCCTACGAGCAGTACTTC
CASRSPGTSYEQYF
>-|-|TRBJ1-6|TRBV27
TGTGCCAGCAGACAAAACAGGGATTCACCCCTCCACTTT
CASRQNRDSPLHF
>-|TRBD1|TRBJ2-7|TRBV7-2
TGTGCCAGCAGCCTCTTGAGTCCGGGACAGGGAAGCGAGCAGTACTTC
CASSLLSPGQGSEQYF
>-|TRBD1|TRBJ1-1|TRBV5-1
TGCGCCAGCAGCTTGTTTGGCAGGACAGGGGACACTGAAGCTTTCTTT
CASSLFGRTGDTEAFF
>-|TRBD2|TRBJ2-1|TRBV28
TGTGCCAGCACAGCGGGAGAAGACGATGAGCAGTTCTTC
CASTAGEDDEQFF
>once|-|TRBJ2-7|TRBV11-2
TGTGCCAGCAGCTTAGGGCCAGGGGTGTTGTACGAGCAGTACTTC
CASSLGPGVLYEQYF
>few|TRBD1|TRBJ1-4|TRBV4-2
TGTGCCAGCAGCCAAACAGGGGGGAAAACTAATGAAAAACTGTTTTTT
CASSQTGGKTNEKLFF
>-|TRBD2|TRBJ2-3|TRBV4-1
TGCGCCAGCAGCCCCTACCTAGCGGGAGTGACAGATACGCAGTATTTT
CASSPYLAGVTDTQYF
>-|TRBD1|TRBJ1-3|TRBV5-6
TGTGCCAGCAGCCCAAAGACAGGGTTTGGAAACACCATATATTTT
CASSPKTGFGNTIYF
>once|TRBD1|TRBJ1-1|TRBV4-1
TGCGCCAGCAGCCTCCCTAGGGCAGGGGGCACTGAAGCTTTCTTT
CASSLPRAGGTEAFF
>-|TRBD2|TRBJ2-3|TRBV5-1
TGCGCCAGCAGCTGGGAGGGGTTCACAGATACGCAGTATTTT
CASSWEGFTDTQYF
>-|-|TRBJ2-7|TRBV19
TGTGCCAGTAGTTACAGGGGAGGCGAGCAGTACTTC
CASSYRGGEQYF
>once|-|TRBJ2-7|TRBV2
TGTGCCAGCAGTGAAGTAAGGAGACAGGGAGGCGAGCAGTACTTC
CASSEVRRQGGEQYF
>-|TRBD1|TRBJ2-5|TRBV5-1
TGCGCCAGCAGCTTAACAGGGGTCTTACCAGAGACCCAGTACTTC
CASSLTGVLPETQYF
>-|-|TRBJ1-5|TRBV21-1
TGTGCCAGCAGCAAAGATGAAGTTCAGGGGGCTGCGCTGCAGCATTTT
CASSKDEVQGAALQHF
>-|TRBD2|TRBJ2-1|TRBV5-1
TGCGCCAGCAGCTCCCCGGGACTAGCGGGGGGAAGTGGTGCGAATGAGCAGTTCTTC
CASSSPGLAGGSGANEQFF
>-|-|TRBJ1-1|TRBV5-1
TGCGCCAGCAGCCTCGGGGGGGGAATAGGGACTGAAGCTTTCTTT
CASSLGGGIGTEAFF
>-|TRBD1|TRBJ1-1|TRBV4-1
TGCGCCAGCAGCCTTCCGGGACAGGTTAACACTGAAGCTTTCTTT
CASSLPGQVNTEAFF
>-|TRBD2|TRBJ2-3|TRBV7-9
TGTGCCAGCAGCTTAGGCGCCCTAGCGGGGATTACAGATACGCAGTATTTT
CASSLGALAGITDTQYF
>-|-|TRBJ2-5|TRBV18
TGTGCCAGCTCACCAAGTCTCGGGTCCTCGGAGACCCAGTACTTC
CASSPSLGSSETQYF
>-|-|TRBJ1-3|TRBV6-5
TGTGCCAGCAGTTACCGCGGAGAATCTGGAAACACCATATATTTT
CASSYRGESGNTIYF
>-|-|TRBJ2-3|TRBV27
TGTGCCAGCAGGTTACAGGATAGCACAGATACGCAGTATTTT
CASRLQDSTDTQYF